This entry lists 25 T cell receptor beta chains sequenced from one sample in a study of T cells in women clearing cervical HPV infection. Clones were read by immunoSEQ multiplex PCR, and TCRdb kept only the in-frame ones, dropping some. The sample's table shows around 38,000 clones. The specimen was blood buffy coat. Source of these receptors: a woman between 18 and 69 years old with a cervical HPV16 infection that either progressed to CIN3+ or cleared (not recorded which).

In regard to this clone: The read ends 3 residues early relative to the CDR3; the germline J gene fills the gap. The chain has TRBV19 and TRBJ2-2; possible D gene TRBD1, 5 bases. Germline assignment: CDR1 LNHDA and CDR2 SQIVND (reference sequence). Trimming stripped 6 bases from V and 0 bases from J, with 11 bases between. This CDR3 is 15 amino acids long. CDR3 DNA (partial): TGTGCCAGTAGCACCGACAGTCCGAACACCGGGGAG. It translates to CASSTDSPNTGE. The whole CDR3 region reads CASSTDSPNTGELFF.

CDR3 sequence: CSARPGLAGGPGSYNEQFF. Incomplete CDR3 DNA: TGCAGTGCTAGACCTGGACTAGCGGGGGGGCCCGGGTCCTACAATGAG. This chain links TRBV20-1 with TRBJ2-1; 15 nucleotides match TRBD2. The CDR3 end is not reached by the read, which stops 3 residues before it; the germline J gene fills it in. The J segment lost 1 base and the V segment lost 2 bases, leaving 9 bases of the junction unmatched. This CDR3 contains 19 residues. CDR1 is DFQATT, CDR2 SNEGSKA, per germline (reference sequence).

Of note for this clone: The DNA ends 3 residues before the CDR3 does, and the rest of the CDR3 is filled in from the germline J gene. This rearrangement joins TRBV7-9 to TRBJ2-7; 7 bases are shared with TRBD1. V lost 3 bases, J lost 6 bases, and 8 bases stayed unmatched. This CDR3 has 14 residues. Germline CDR1 SEHNR, CDR2 FQNEAQ (reference sequence). CDR3 DNA, as far as it was read: TGTGCCAGCAGCTTGACAGGGACGAATGGCGAG. This encodes CASSLTGTNGE. The entire CDR3 is CASSLTGTNGEQYF.

With regard to this clone: With the read ending 3 residues before the CDR3 end, the germline J gene is used to fill in that end. The chain has TRBV5-1 and TRBJ2-3; D is possibly TRBD1 (5 bases). CDR3 length: 14 residues. Between the trimmed V and J ends, which lost 0 bases and 2 bases, there was a span of 7 bases. Germline V gene sequence: CDR1 SGHRS, CDR2 YFSETQ. Incomplete CDR3 DNA: TGCGCCAGCAGCTTGGCACAGGACACAGATACG. Translation: CASSLAQDTDT. The CDR3 in its entirety is CASSLAQDTDTQYF. Based on the CDR3 plus reference TRBV5-1 and TRBJ2-3, the full variable domain is KAGVTQTPRYLIKTRGQQVTLSCSPISGHRSVSWYQQTPGQGLQFLFEYFSETQRNKGNFPGRFSGRQFSNSRSEMNVSTLELGDSALYLCASSLAQDTDTQYFGPGTRLTVL.

As regards this clone: The CDR3 end is not reached by the read, which stops 3 residues before it; the germline J gene fills it in. V and J are TRBV30 and TRBJ2-3; tentative D call: TRBD1 (5 bases). Germline values: CDR1 GTSNPN, CDR2 SVGIG (reference sequence). This CDR3 spans 13 amino acids. Between the trimmed V and J ends, which lost 2 bases and 2 bases, there was a span of 8 bases. The part of the CDR3 DNA that was read is TGTGCCTGGAGTATGGGGCACACAGATACG. It yields the protein CAWSMGHTDT. The whole CDR3 protein is CAWSMGHTDTQYF.

On this clone: Coverage ceases 3 residues before the CDR3 finishes, and the germline J gene fills in the end. The chain links TRBV5-1 to TRBJ2-2, with D possibly matching TRBD2 (5 bases). V gave up 0 bases and J gave up 5 bases, with 11 bases separating them. Germline CDR1 reads SGHRS; CDR2 reads YFSETQ. CDR3 length: 15 residues. The CDR3 DNA, read in part, is TGCGCCAGCAGCTTGGGGTCGAGCGGTACCGGGGAG. Protein: CASSLGSSGTGE. The entire CDR3 protein is CASSLGSSGTGELFF.

A remark on this clone: The observed sequence ends 3 residues before the CDR3 terminus, with the missing tail filled in from the germline J gene. The same CDR3 arises from other DNA sequences in this sample as well. J is TRBJ1-4 and V is TRBV7-9; possible D gene TRBD1, 6 bases. Trimming pared 0 bases from V and 8 bases from J, leaving 10 bases between. CDR1 and CDR2 from the germline V gene are SEHNR and FQNEAQ (reference sequence). The CDR3 extends over 14 amino acids. The sequenced part of the CDR3 DNA is TGTGCCAGCAGCTTAGCACAGGGAGTCGAAAAA. Amino acid sequence: CASSLAQGVEK. From start to end, the CDR3 is CASSLAQGVEKLFF. Full variable domain (missing parts from reference TRBV7-9 and TRBJ1-4): DTGVSQNPRHKITKRGQNVTFRCDPISEHNRLYWYRQTLGQGPEFLTYFQNEAQLEKSRLLSDRFSAERPKGSFSTLEIQRTEQGDSAMYLCASSLAQGVEKLFFGSGTQLSVL.

About this clone itself: Other nucleotide sequences in the sample specify the same CDR3. The covered CDR3 bases are TGTGCCAGCAGTGAAGGGCGAGGATCTAACTATGGC. It translates to CASSEGRGSNYG. The full CDR3 sequence reads CASSEGRGSNYGYTF. The chain employs TRBV6-4 and TRBJ1-2; D is ambiguous. The CDR3 end falls 3 residues outside the read, so it is completed with the germline J gene. Germline V gene data show CDR1 as MRHNA and CDR2 as SNTAGT. V was cut by 3 bases and J by 0 bases, with 11 bases left in between. The CDR3 sequence is 15 residues long.

In regard to this clone: The read finishes 3 residues shy of the CDR3 end, and the germline J gene is used to complete it. The rearrangement joins TRBV4-1 to TRBJ1-4; D might be TRBD1 (5 bases). CDR1 is MGHRA and CDR2 is YSYEKL in the germline V gene. Trimming took off 4 bases at V and 0 bases at J, with 9 bases between the two ends. The CDR3 is 15 residues long. The sequenced CDR3 bases are TGCGCCAGCAGCCGTCAGACAGCAACTAATGAAAAA. It is translated as CASSRQTATNEK. The CDR3, in full, reads CASSRQTATNEKLFF.

Details on this clone: The read halts 3 residues ahead of the CDR3 end, with the missing end drawn from the germline J gene. The chain couples TRBV2 to TRBJ2-2; D is undetermined. This CDR3 spans 14 amino acids. CDR1 is SNHLY and CDR2 is FYNNEI in the germline V gene. The V gene lost 5 bases and the J gene lost 3 bases, with 10 bases spanning the gap. The CDR3 loop is CASSYALHTGELFF. The part of the CDR3 DNA that was read is TGTGCCAGCAGTTACGCTCTACACACCGGGGAG. The whole variable domain, remainder taken from reference TRBV2 and TRBJ2-2, is EPEVTQTPSHQVTQMGQEVILRCVPISNHLYFYWYRQILGQKVEFLVSFYNNEISEKSEIFDDQFSVERPDGSNFTLKIRSTKLEDSAMYFCASSYALHTGELFFGEGSRLTVL.

The chain's CDR3 is CASSIAGRVYDEQYF. Partial CDR3 DNA: TGTGCCAGTAGTATAGCAGGCAGGGTGTACGACGAG. The chain has TRBV19 and TRBJ2-7; a weak D match, TRBD1 (5 bases). The read halts 3 residues ahead of the CDR3 end, with the missing end drawn from the germline J gene. V lost 1 base and J lost 5, with 15 bases in between. The germline CDR1 and CDR2 sequences are LNHDA and SQIVND (reference sequence). The length of the CDR3 is 15 residues.

As concerns this clone: With the read ending 3 residues before the CDR3 end, the germline J gene is used to fill in that end. The chain combines TRBV28 with TRBJ1-2; 8 positions match TRBD1. The germline gives CDR1 MDHEN, CDR2 SYDVKM. J was trimmed by 7 bases and V by 3 bases; bases with no gene match: 7. The CDR3 totals 14 residues. The CDR3 bases that were read are TGTGCCAGCAGTTTGGACCAGGGGGCGGCTGGC. This translates into CASSLDQGAAG. The full CDR3 protein reads CASSLDQGAAGYTF.

Notes on this clone: The read comes to an end 3 residues before the CDR3 does, leaving the germline J gene to fill in the end. This chain joins TRBV29-1 and TRBJ2-1, with TRBD2 identical over 11 bases. The CDR3 length is 13 residues. From germline, CDR1 is SQVTM and CDR2 ANQGSEA. The V and J ends lost 3 bases and 9 bases, in that order; junction bases with no gene match: 4. The CDR3 sequence: CSVEITSGGEQFF. The DNA read from the CDR3 is TGCAGCGTTGAGATTACTAGCGGGGGTGAG.

Of note for this clone: Read coverage stops 3 residues before the CDR3 terminus; the germline J gene supplies the remainder. The chain links TRBV13 to TRBJ2-7; TRBD1 matches 7 bases. CDR3 length equals 14 residues. The germline CDR1 and CDR2 sequences are PRHDT and FYEKMQ (reference sequence). Trimming removed 8 bases from V and 2 bases from J; junction bases left unmatched: 9. The sequenced part of the CDR3 DNA is TGTGCCAGCGCCTCCGGGACAGCTACCTACGAG. This codes for CASASGTATYE. The full CDR3 protein reads CASASGTATYEQYF.

On this clone: The missing CDR3 end, 3 residues past where the read stops, is filled in from the germline J gene. The chain couples TRBV19 to TRBJ1-1, with TRBD1 matching 7 bases. This CDR3 is built from 14 residues. The V segment lost 6 bases and the J segment 0 bases; nucleotides outside the gene matches: 4. From germline, CDR1 is LNHDA and CDR2 SQIVND (reference sequence). CDR3 in amino acids: CASSGTALNTEAFF. CDR3 DNA (partial): TGTGCCAGTAGCGGGACAGCCTTGAACACTGAA.

A remark on this clone: The read is 3 residues too short to cover the CDR3 end, so that end is filled in from the germline J gene. V is TRBV6-1 and J is TRBJ2-2; D perhaps matches TRBD1 (5 bases). The CDR3 totals 15 residues. Trimming removed 1 base at V and 5 bases at J, with 11 bases between. The V gene's germline CDR1 is MNHNS and CDR2 SASEGT. CDR3 protein: CASSEVGRVTGELFF. The part of the CDR3 DNA that was read is TGTGCCAGCAGTGAAGTAGGCAGGGTAACCGGGGAG.

Remarks on this clone: The read terminates 3 residues before the CDR3 end, so the remaining end is supplied by the germline J gene. The rearrangement links TRBV19 to TRBJ1-2, with D tentatively TRBD1 (5 bases). The CDR3 runs to 18 residues. V lost 3 bases to trimming and J lost 4 bases, with 24 bases between them. The V gene's germline CDR1 is LNHDA and CDR2 SQIVND (reference sequence). Incomplete CDR3 DNA: TGTGCCAGTAGTATTGGGGCGGAGCTTTATACCTCCTTCTATGGC. The encoded protein is CASSIGAELYTSFYG. The entire CDR3 is CASSIGAELYTSFYGYTF.

Considering frequency, this clone is medium-sized. Read sequence stops 3 residues before the CDR3 end, and the germline J gene provides the missing end. This sample also contains other DNA sequences that code for the same CDR3. The chain joins TRBV13 to TRBJ1-1; D is perhaps TRBD1 (6 bases). CDR3 length: 13 amino acids. Trimming cost V 4 bases and J 5 bases, with 11 bases left between them. The germline V gene has CDR1 PRHDT and CDR2 FYEKMQ (reference sequence). CDR3 residues: CASSSTGRTEAFF. The sequenced CDR3 bases are TGTGCCAGCAGCTCTACAGGGAGGACTGAA.

Regarding this clone: Coverage ceases 3 residues before the CDR3 finishes, and the germline J gene fills in the end. The rearrangement links TRBV13 to TRBJ1-1; D call uncertain. This CDR3 contains 11 residues. V was pared by 6 bases and J by 7 bases, with 9 bases between. Germline V lookup: CDR1 PRHDT, CDR2 FYEKMQ (reference sequence). CDR3 bases read: TGTGCCAGCAGTAGGCGGGATGAA. Its protein product is CASSRRDE. The full-length CDR3 reads as CASSRRDEAFF.

Turning to this clone: The read ends 3 residues shy of where the CDR3 ends; the end is completed using the germline J gene. J is TRBJ2-5 and V is TRBV20-1; weak D call: TRBD1 (5 bases). V lost 0 bases, J lost 5 bases, and 25 bases lay in between. CDR3 length equals 18 residues. CDR1 and CDR2 from the germline V gene are DFQATT and SNEGSKA (reference sequence). CDR3 bases read: TGCAGTGCTAGAGATGGGTGGGGCTTCCCTTGGCTGACGGAGACC. Translation gives CSARDGWGFPWLTET. The CDR3, in full, reads CSARDGWGFPWLTETQYF.

With respect to this clone: The read terminates 3 residues before the CDR3 end, so the remaining end is supplied by the germline J gene. This rearrangement joins TRBV2 to TRBJ2-1, with a possible D match to TRBD2 (7 bases). V lost 3 bases and J 4 bases, leaving 13 bases between the germline ends. The CDR3 length is 15 residues. In germline, CDR1 is SNHLY, CDR2 FYNNEI. CDR3 amino acids: CASSEGGARYNEQFF. The sequenced CDR3 bases are TGTGCCAGCAGTGAGGGGGGGGCAAGGTACAATGAG.

With regard to this clone: The sequence runs out 3 residues before the end of the CDR3; the remainder is reconstructed from the germline J gene. The gene calls are TRBV27 and TRBJ2-1; the match to TRBD2 covers 8 bases. Trimming cost V 2 bases and J 4 bases; bases outside gene matches: 4. Germline V gene lookup returns CDR1 MNHEY and CDR2 SMNVEV (reference sequence). The CDR3 sequence is 15 residues long. The CDR3 here is CASSLTSGSYNEQFF. The CDR3 DNA, read in part, is TGTGCCAGCAGTTTAACTAGCGGAAGTTACAATGAG.

The covered CDR3 bases are TGCGCCAGCAGCTTGGACCTAGGGACAGGGCGTGGGGGCAGAGGC. This translates into CASSLDLGTGRGGRG. The full CDR3 protein is CASSLDLGTGRGGRGYTF. This rearrangement joins TRBV5-1 to TRBJ1-2, with TRBD1 matching over 9 bases. The CDR3 end is not reached by the read, which stops 3 residues before it; the germline J gene fills it in. Germline-derived CDR1 and CDR2 are SGHRS and YFSETQ. The CDR3 consists of 18 residues.

A remark on this clone: The read comes to an end 3 residues before the CDR3 does, leaving the germline J gene to fill in the end. The chain joins TRBV6-1 to TRBJ2-7; D call uncertain. Germline V gene lookup returns CDR1 MNHNS and CDR2 SASEGT. This CDR3 has 16 amino acids. Trimming removed 3 bases from V and 1 base from J, with 16 bases in between. The CDR3 sequence is CASSDSGGLSSYEQYF. Incomplete CDR3 DNA: TGTGCCAGCAGTGATTCCGGCGGCTTGTCGTCCTACGAG.

As regards this clone: The read comes to an end 3 residues before the CDR3 does, leaving the germline J gene to fill in the end. The chain employs TRBV18 and TRBJ1-2, with 8 positions matching TRBD1. This CDR3 region has 13 residues. V lost 4 bases to trimming and J lost 4 bases; unmatched junction nucleotides: 2. Germline V gene data show CDR1 as KGHSH and CDR2 as LQKENI. The sequenced CDR3 bases are TGTGCCAGCTCACTACAGGGGGGCTATGGC. Amino acids: CASSLQGGYG. The CDR3 in full is CASSLQGGYGYTF.